The present T cell receptor beta chain was sequenced within a study of blood T cell repertoires in COVID-19. Clones were read by immunoSEQ multiplex PCR, and TCRdb kept only the in-frame ones, dropping some. The data show over 200,000 clones, about four fifths seen once. In germline, CDR1 is MNHEY, CDR2 SMNVEV (reference sequence). The CDR3 sequence is 14 residues long. J was trimmed by 0 bases and V by 6 bases; bases with no gene match: 3. The sequencing sample was made of peripheral blood. This receptor was obtained from a woman aged 40-49 years with acute or convalescent COVID-19. The chain recombines TRBV27 with TRBJ2-3, with TRBD2 matching over 7 bases. The CDR3 loop reads CASRSGVSTDTQYF. CDR3 in DNA: TGTGCCAGCAGGAGCGGGGTCAGCACAGATACGCAGTATTTT.